This entry features one T cell receptor beta chain sequence. Trimming removed 6 bases from V and 1 base from J; junction bases left unmatched: 10. In germline, CDR1 is SGHNT, CDR2 YYREEE (reference sequence). The CDR3 runs to 16 residues. Profiled with immunoSEQ multiplex PCR; TCRdb holds only in-frame clones, not every one. In the table there are under 250,000 clones, more than 75% of which are singletons. The data were obtained in a study of blood T cell repertoires in COVID-19. Study information: Nucleic acid was either cDNA or gDNA, and it came from T cells, B-cell-depleted T cells, or PBMCs.

The clonotype originates from a man aged 50-59 years with COVID-19, enrolled during active disease. Material for sequencing was peripheral blood. The V and J genes are TRBV5-4 and TRBJ2-3; 8 bases are shared with TRBD2. This CDR3 is CASTSGGAEGTDTQYF. The DNA of the CDR3 is TGTGCCAGCACCTCCGGGGGGGCCGAGGGCACAGATACGCAGTATTTT.